A selection of T cell receptor beta chains follows, all from one sample in a study of cytomegalovirus exposure and HLA in healthy donors. TCRdb's table, derived via immunoSEQ multiplex PCR, lists solely in-frame clones and lacks some. The sample lists around 150,000 clones, around 70% seen once, with approximately 4.6% in the top ten. Sequencing was done on a sample of PBMCs. The origin of the receptors is a man aged 18 to 35 in good health and CMV-seropositive. Both conserved end residues are part of each CDR3. The D gene is left open where the match is weak. For some rows the clone size is stated as once, few or many, or as a class when expanded; others skip it.

>16|once|TRBV9|TRBJ1-1|NA
CASSPSPGGVDTEAFF
TGTGCCAGCAGCCCCTCCCCCGGAGGGGTGGACACTGAAGCTTTCTTT
>13|few|TRBV5-1|TRBJ1-6|NA
CASSLAGYSPLHF
TGCGCCAGCAGCTTGGCCGGGTATTCACCCCTCCACTTT
>17|once|TRBV28|TRBJ2-4|TRBD1
CASSPGTGQLAKNIQYF
TGTGCCAGCAGCCCTGGGACAGGGCAGTTAGCCAAAAACATTCAGTACTTC
>13|NA|TRBV30|TRBJ1-1|NA
CAWALQAGAEAFF
TGTGCCTGGGCGTTGCAGGCGGGCGCTGAAGCTTTCTTT
>12|few|TRBV28|TRBJ1-2|TRBD1
CASINRGRGYTF
TGTGCCAGCATCAACAGGGGGCGCGGCTACACCTTC
>13|NA|TRBV2|TRBJ1-5|TRBD1
CASKGQGNQPQHF
TGTGCCAGCAAGGGACAGGGCAATCAGCCCCAGCATTTT
>17|once|TRBV27|TRBJ2-2|TRBD1
CASSLSADRSFPGELFF
TGTGCCAGCAGTTTATCGGCGGACAGGAGCTTCCCCGGGGAGCTGTTTTTT
>12|NA|TRBV7-9|TRBJ2-5|NA
CASSLGRETQYF
TGTGCCAGCAGCTTAGGGAGGGAGACCCAGTACTTC
>12|NA|TRBV2|TRBJ1-2|NA
CASSGPSYGYTF
TGTGCCAGCAGTGGCCCCAGCTATGGCTACACCTTC
>13|NA|TRBV5-1|TRBJ2-3|NA
CASSLGQTDTQYF
TGCGCCAGCAGCTTGGGACAGACAGATACGCAGTATTTT
>15|few|TRBV6-1|TRBJ2-1|TRBD2
CASSQAAGGPYEQFF
TGTGCCAGCAGTCAAGCAGCGGGGGGGCCCTATGAGCAGTTCTTC
>15|NA|TRBV4-1|TRBJ1-1|TRBD1
CASSHDGTANTEAFF
TGCGCCAGCAGCCACGACGGGACAGCGAACACTGAAGCTTTCTTT
>14|once|TRBV19|TRBJ2-1|NA
CASGGGTVYNEQFF
TGTGCCAGTGGAGGCGGGACAGTCTACAATGAGCAGTTCTTC
>15|once|TRBV5-1|TRBJ1-6|TRBD1
CASSEGDRENSPLHF
TGCGCCAGCAGCGAAGGGGACAGGGAGAATTCACCCCTCCACTTT
>13|NA|TRBV5-1|TRBJ1-2|NA
CASSSNGQYGYTF
TGCGCCAGCAGTTCAAATGGACAATATGGCTACACCTTC
>14|NA|TRBV6-1|TRBJ2-2|NA
CASSETAVTGELFF
TGTGCCAGCAGTGAAACAGCGGTCACCGGGGAGCTGTTTTTT
>16|once|TRBV7-9|TRBJ1-2|NA
CASSLGTAEERYVYTF
TGTGCCAGCAGCTTAGGTACGGCCGAGGAACGCTATGTCTACACCTTC
>13|NA|TRBV7-6|TRBJ1-1|NA
CASSPGRLAEAFF
TGTGCCAGCAGCCCAGGAAGGCTAGCCGAAGCTTTCTTT
>18|few|TRBV7-9|TRBJ2-3|NA
CASSFSQRDTSPTDTQYF
TGTGCCAGCAGCTTCTCCCAACGGGACACCTCACCCACAGATACGCAGTATTTT
>14|NA|TRBV29-1|TRBJ2-1|TRBD2
CSVGTSGRDNEQFF
TGCAGCGTTGGGACTAGCGGGAGGGACAATGAGCAGTTCTTC
>16|NA|TRBV7-8|TRBJ2-2|NA
CASSSRQESFTGELFF
TGTGCCAGCAGCTCCCGACAGGAATCCTTTACCGGGGAGCTGTTTTTT
>15|NA|TRBV19|TRBJ1-1|TRBD1
CASTRDREPNTEAFF
TGTGCCAGTACAAGGGACAGGGAGCCGAACACTGAAGCTTTCTTT
>13|NA|TRBV6-5|TRBJ1-1|NA
CASIREGDTEAFF
TGTGCCAGCATCCGTGAGGGGGACACTGAAGCTTTCTTT
>13|NA|TRBV6-1|TRBJ1-6|TRBD1
CASSRQGDSPLHF
TGTGCCAGCAGCCGACAGGGTGACTCACCCCTCCACTTT
>14|NA|TRBV11-3|TRBJ2-2|NA
CASSRYQNTGELFF
TGTGCCAGCAGCCGGTACCAGAACACCGGGGAGCTGTTTTTT
>12|NA|TRBV28|TRBJ1-2|NA
CASSFRAAGLTF
TGTGCCAGCAGTTTTAGAGCAGCGGGGCTCACCTTC
>15|NA|TRBV15|TRBJ2-3|NA
CATSRAEVVSDTQYF
TGTGCCACCAGCAGAGCCGAGGTCGTTAGCGATACGCAGTATTTT
>15|once|TRBV6-6|TRBJ1-5|NA
CASSNAGSGNQPQHF
TGTGCCAGCAGTAACGCAGGGTCGGGCAATCAGCCCCAGCATTTT
>14|few|TRBV5-4|TRBJ1-5|NA
CASSLDREDQPQHF
TGTGCCAGCAGCTTGGACAGGGAAGATCAGCCCCAGCATTTT
>15|NA|TRBV4-1|TRBJ1-1|TRBD1
CASSRDKQGRTEAFF
TGCGCCAGCAGCCGTGATAAACAGGGGCGCACTGAAGCTTTCTTT
>13|few|TRBV5-4|TRBJ1-1|TRBD1
CASSPDRDTEAFF
TGTGCCAGCAGCCCGGACAGGGACACTGAAGCTTTCTTT
>16|once|TRBV27|TRBJ2-5|TRBD2
CASSEGGTIFQETQYF
TGTGCCAGCAGTGAAGGTGGGACTATTTTCCAAGAGACCCAGTACTTC
>16|NA|TRBV4-1|TRBJ2-3|TRBD2
CASSQGLAGVRDTQYF
TGCGCCAGCAGCCAAGGATTAGCGGGAGTTAGAGATACGCAGTATTTT
>14|NA|TRBV18|TRBJ2-3|NA
CASSPRQGRATQYF
TGTGCCAGCTCACCGCGCCAGGGGAGGGCTACGCAGTATTTT
>18|NA|TRBV30|TRBJ2-4|NA
CAWSGPWGARLNKNIQYF
TGTGCCTGGAGCGGCCCCTGGGGCGCAAGGTTGAACAAAAACATTCAGTACTTC
>15|once|TRBV6-1|TRBJ2-5|TRBD1
CASTRRGQGQETQYF
TGTGCCAGCACCCGACGAGGACAGGGGCAAGAGACCCAGTACTTC
>14|NA|TRBV7-9|TRBJ2-1|TRBD2
CASSLSREHDEQFF
TGTGCCAGCAGCTTATCGCGGGAGCACGATGAGCAGTTCTTC
>14|NA|TRBV9|TRBJ1-3|TRBD1
CASSIGTDGNTIYF
TGTGCCAGCAGCATCGGGACAGATGGAAACACCATATATTTT
>16|few|TRBV5-1|TRBJ2-6|TRBD2
CASSLVRESGANVLTF
TGCGCCAGCAGCTTGGTGCGGGAGTCTGGGGCCAACGTCCTGACTTTC